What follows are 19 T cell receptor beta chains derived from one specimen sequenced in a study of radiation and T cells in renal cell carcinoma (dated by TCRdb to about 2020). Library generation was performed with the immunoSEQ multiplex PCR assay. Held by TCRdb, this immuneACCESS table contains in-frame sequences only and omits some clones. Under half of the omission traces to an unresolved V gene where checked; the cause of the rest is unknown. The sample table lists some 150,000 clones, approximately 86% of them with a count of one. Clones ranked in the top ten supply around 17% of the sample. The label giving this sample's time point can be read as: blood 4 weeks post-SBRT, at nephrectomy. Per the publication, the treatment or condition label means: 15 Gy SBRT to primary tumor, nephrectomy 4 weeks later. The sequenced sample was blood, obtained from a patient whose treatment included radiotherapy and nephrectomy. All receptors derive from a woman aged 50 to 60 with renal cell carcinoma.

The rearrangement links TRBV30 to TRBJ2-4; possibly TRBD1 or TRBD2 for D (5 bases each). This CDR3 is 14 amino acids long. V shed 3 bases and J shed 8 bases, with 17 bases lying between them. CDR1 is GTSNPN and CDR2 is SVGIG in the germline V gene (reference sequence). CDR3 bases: TGTGCCTGGAGGCCGGGACGGAAGGTGGACATTCAGTACTTC. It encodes CAWRPGRKVDIQYF.

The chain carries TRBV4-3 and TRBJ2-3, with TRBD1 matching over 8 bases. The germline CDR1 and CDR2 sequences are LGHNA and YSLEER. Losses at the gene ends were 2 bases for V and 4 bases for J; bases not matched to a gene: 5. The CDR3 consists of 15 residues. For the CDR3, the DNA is TGCGCCAGCAGCCAAACCCCAGGGGGCGCAGATACGCAGTATTTT. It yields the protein CASSQTPGGADTQYF.

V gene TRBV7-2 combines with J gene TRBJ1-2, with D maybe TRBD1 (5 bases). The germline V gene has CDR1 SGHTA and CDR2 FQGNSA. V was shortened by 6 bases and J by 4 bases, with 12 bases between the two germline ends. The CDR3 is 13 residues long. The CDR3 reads CASRAGGGYGYTF. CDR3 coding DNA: TGTGCCAGCAGGGCAGGCGGGGGCTATGGCTACACCTTC.

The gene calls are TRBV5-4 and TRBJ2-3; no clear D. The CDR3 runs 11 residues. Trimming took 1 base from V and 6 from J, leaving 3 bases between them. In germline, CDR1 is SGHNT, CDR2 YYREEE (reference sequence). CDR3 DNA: TGTGCCAGCAGCTTGTGGGATACGCAGTATTTT. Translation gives CASSLWDTQYF. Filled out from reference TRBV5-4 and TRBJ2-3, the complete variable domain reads ETGVTQSPTHLIKTRGQQVTLRCSSQSGHNTVSWYQQALGQGPQFIFQYYREEENGRGNFPPRFSGLQFPNYSSELNVNALELDDSALYLCASSLWDTQYFGPGTRLTVL.

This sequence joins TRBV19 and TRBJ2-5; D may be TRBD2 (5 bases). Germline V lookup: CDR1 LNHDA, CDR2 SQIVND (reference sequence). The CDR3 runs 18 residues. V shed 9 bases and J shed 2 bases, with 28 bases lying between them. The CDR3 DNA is TGTGCCAGAACAACTTTGGTAGCGAGGACCTCTAAACAAGAGACCCAGTACTTC. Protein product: CARTTLVARTSKQETQYF.

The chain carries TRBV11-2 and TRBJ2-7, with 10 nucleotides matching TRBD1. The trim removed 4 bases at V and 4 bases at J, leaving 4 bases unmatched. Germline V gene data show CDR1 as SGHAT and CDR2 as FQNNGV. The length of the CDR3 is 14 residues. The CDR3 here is CASSYRTGGYEQYF. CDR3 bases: TGTGCCAGCAGCTACCGGACAGGGGGTTACGAGCAGTACTTC.

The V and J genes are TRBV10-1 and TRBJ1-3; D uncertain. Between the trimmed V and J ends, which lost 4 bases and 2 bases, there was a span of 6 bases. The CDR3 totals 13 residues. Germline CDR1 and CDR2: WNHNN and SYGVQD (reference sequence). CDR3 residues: CASSVDPGNTIYF. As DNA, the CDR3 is TGCGCCAGCAGTGTGGATCCTGGAAACACCATATATTTT.

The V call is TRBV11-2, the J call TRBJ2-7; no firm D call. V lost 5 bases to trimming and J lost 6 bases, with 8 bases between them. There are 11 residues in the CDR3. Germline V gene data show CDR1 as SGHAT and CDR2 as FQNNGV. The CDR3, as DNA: TGTGCCAGCAGCCCGTTAGGCGAGCAGTACTTC. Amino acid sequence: CASSPLGEQYF.

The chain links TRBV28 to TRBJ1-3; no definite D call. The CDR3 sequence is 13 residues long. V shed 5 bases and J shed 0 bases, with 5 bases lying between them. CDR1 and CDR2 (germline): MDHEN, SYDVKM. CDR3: CASSQHSGNTIYF. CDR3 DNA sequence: TGTGCCAGCAGTCAGCACTCTGGAAACACCATATATTTT.

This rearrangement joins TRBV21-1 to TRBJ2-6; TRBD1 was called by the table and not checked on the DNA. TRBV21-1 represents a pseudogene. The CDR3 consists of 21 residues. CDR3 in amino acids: CASSKVKDRDGTFSGANVLTF. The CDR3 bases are TGTGCCAGCAGCAAAGTAAAGGACAGGGACGGAACTTTCTCTGGGGCCAACGTCCTGACTTTC.

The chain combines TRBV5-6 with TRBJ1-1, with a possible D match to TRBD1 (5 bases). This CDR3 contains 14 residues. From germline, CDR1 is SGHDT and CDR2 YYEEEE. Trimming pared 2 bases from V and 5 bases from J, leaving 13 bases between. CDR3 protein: CASSFGGGDTEAFF. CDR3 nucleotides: TGTGCCAGCAGCTTTGGTGGGGGGGATACTGAAGCTTTCTTT.

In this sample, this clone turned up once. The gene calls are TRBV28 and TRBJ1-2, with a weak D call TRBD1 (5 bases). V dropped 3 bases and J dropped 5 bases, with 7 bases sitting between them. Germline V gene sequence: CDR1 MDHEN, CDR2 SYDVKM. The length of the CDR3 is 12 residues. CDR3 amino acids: CASSFEGYGYTF. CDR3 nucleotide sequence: TGTGCCAGCAGTTTCGAGGGGTATGGCTACACCTTC.

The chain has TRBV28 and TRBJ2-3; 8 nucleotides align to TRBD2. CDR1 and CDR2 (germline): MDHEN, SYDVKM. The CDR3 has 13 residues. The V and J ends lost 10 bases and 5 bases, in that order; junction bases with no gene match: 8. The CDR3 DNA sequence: TGTGCCACGAGGGGAGCGGGAGTAGATACGCAGTATTTT. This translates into CATRGAGVDTQYF.

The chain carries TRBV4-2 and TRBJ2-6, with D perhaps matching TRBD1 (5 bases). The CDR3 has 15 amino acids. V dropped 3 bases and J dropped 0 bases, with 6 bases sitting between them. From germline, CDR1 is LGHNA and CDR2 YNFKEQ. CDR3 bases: TGTGCCAGCAGCCACGACAGCTCTGGGGCCAACGTCCTGACTTTC. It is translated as CASSHDSSGANVLTF.

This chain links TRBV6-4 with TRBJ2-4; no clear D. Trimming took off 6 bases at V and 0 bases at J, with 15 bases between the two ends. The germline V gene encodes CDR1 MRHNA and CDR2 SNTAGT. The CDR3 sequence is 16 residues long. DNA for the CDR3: TGTGCCAGCAGCCCCCCGAAGCTTATAGCCAAAAACATTCAGTACTTC. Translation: CASSPPKLIAKNIQYF.

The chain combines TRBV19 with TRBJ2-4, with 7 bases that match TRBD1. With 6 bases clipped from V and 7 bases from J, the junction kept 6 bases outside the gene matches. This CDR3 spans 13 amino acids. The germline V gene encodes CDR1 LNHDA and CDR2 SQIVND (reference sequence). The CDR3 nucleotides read TGTGCCAGTAGGATCACAGGGGCGAACATTCAGTACTTC. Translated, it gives CASRITGANIQYF.

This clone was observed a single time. DNA for the CDR3: TGTGCCAGCAGTTACGGTCGACAGGGGGCGATCTACGAGCAGTACTTC. Encoded protein: CASSYGRQGAIYEQYF. V and J are TRBV6-6 and TRBJ2-7; 10 bases line up with TRBD1. This CDR3 is built from 16 residues. Trimming took 2 bases from V and 3 from J; bases not matched to a gene: 7. Germline V gives CDR1 MNHNY, CDR2 SVGAGI (reference sequence).

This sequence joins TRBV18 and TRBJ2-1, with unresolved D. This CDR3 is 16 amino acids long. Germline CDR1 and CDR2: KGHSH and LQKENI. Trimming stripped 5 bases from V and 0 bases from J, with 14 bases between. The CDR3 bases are TGTGCCAGCTCAGCGACATATTGGAGCTCCTACAATGAGCAGTTCTTC. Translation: CASSATYWSSYNEQFF.

CDR3 residues: CASSLGLAGGNTGELFF. The CDR3 DNA is TGTGCCAGCAGCTTGGGGCTAGCGGGAGGAAACACCGGGGAGCTGTTTTTT. The chain employs TRBV5-6 and TRBJ2-2, with 11 bases matching TRBD2. V gave up 0 bases and J gave up 2 bases; unmatched junction bases: 3. Germline CDR1 reads SGHDT; CDR2 reads YYEEEE. The CDR3 sequence is 17 residues long.